This T cell receptor beta chain derives from a study of monozygotic twins with inflammatory bowel disease. Study results and caveats: Sharing of clonotypes with others was lower in IBD patients than in healthy twins, and this was especially so with disease activity.

Investigators extracted total RNA from whole blood and did not sort T cells. In regard to this clonotype: The antigen is unknown.

Incorporation of UMIs carrying a 6-nucleotide sample barcode was performed by template switching. TCRdb reanalyzed the 5' RACE reads and collapses them to one entry per CDR3 protein, without DNA. The sample features some 170,000 distinct CDR3 sequences, with around 2.4% in its top ten. The sample consisted of blood. This receptor was obtained from a human donor with ulcerative colitis or Crohn's disease, or a healthy co-twin of an affected twin (not recorded which).

CDR3 sequence: CASSPLGGTSTDTQYF. The chain links TRBV7-2 to TRBJ2-3; TCRdb's assignment of TRBD2 cannot be checked, as there is no DNA. Germline-derived CDR1 and CDR2 are SGHTA and FQGNSA. The CDR3 totals 16 residues.